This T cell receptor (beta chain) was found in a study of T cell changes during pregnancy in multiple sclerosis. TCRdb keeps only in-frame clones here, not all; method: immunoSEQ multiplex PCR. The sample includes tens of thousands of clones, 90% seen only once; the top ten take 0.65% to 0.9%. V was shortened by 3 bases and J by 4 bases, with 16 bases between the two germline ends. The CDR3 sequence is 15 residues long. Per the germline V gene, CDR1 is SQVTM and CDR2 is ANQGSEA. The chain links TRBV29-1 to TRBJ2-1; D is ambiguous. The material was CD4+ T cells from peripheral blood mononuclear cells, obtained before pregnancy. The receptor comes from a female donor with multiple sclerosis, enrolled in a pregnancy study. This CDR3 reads CSVENSLSRYNEQFF. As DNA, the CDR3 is TGCAGCGTTGAGAATAGCCTCTCGAGGTACAATGAGCAGTTCTTC.